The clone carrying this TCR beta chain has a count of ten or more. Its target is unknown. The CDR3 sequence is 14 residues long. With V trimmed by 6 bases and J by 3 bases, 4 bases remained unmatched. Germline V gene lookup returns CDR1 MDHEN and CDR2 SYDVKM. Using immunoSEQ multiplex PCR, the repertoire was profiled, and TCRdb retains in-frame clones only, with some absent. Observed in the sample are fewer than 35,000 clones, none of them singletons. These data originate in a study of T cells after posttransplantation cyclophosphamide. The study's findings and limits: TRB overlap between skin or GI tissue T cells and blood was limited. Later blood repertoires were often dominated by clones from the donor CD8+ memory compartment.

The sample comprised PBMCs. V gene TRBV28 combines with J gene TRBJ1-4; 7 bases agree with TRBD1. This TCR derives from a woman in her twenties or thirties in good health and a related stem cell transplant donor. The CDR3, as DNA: TGTGCCAGCAGCAGCGGGACAGCTAATGAAAAACTGTTTTTT. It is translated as CASSSGTANEKLFF.